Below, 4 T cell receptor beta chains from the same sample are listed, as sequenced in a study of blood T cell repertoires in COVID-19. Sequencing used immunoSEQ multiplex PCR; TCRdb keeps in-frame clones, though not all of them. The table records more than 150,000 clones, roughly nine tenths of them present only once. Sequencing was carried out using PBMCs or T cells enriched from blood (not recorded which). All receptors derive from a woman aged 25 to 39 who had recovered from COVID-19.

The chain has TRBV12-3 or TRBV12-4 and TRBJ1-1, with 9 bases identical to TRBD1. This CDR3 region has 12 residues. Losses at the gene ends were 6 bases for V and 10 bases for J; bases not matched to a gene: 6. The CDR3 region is CASRRDRAPAFF. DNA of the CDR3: TGTGCCAGCAGGAGGGACAGGGCCCCAGCTTTCTTT.

This chain's CDR3 is CASSLTRAAGELFF. CDR3 coding DNA: TGTGCCAGCAGCCTGACTAGGGCGGCCGGGGAGCTGTTTTTT. The chain has TRBV7-3 and TRBJ2-2, with D perhaps TRBD2 (6 bases). CDR1 is SGHTA and CDR2 is FQGTGA in the germline V gene. Trimming shortened V by 5 bases and J by 6 bases, and 13 bases separated the two germline ends. This CDR3 has 14 amino acids. Full variable domain (missing parts from reference TRBV7-3 and TRBJ2-2): GAGVSQTPSNKVTEKGKYVELRCDPISGHTALYWYRQSLGQGPEFLIYFQGTGAADDSGLPNDRFFAVRPEGSVSTLKIQRTERGDSAVYLCASSLTRAAGELFFGEGSRLTVL.

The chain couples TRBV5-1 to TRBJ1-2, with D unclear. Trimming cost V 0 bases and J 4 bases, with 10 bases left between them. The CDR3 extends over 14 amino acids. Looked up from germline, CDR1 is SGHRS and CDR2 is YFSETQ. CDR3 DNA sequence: TGCGCCAGCAGCTTGGAACTGGGGAGCTATGGCTACACCTTC. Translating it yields CASSLELGSYGYTF.

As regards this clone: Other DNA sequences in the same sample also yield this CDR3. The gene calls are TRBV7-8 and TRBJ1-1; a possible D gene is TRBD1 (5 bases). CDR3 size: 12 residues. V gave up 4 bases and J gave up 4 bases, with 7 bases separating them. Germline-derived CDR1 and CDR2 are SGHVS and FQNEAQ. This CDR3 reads CASSWGVTEAFF. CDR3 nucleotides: TGTGCCAGCAGCTGGGGGGTCACTGAAGCTTTCTTT.